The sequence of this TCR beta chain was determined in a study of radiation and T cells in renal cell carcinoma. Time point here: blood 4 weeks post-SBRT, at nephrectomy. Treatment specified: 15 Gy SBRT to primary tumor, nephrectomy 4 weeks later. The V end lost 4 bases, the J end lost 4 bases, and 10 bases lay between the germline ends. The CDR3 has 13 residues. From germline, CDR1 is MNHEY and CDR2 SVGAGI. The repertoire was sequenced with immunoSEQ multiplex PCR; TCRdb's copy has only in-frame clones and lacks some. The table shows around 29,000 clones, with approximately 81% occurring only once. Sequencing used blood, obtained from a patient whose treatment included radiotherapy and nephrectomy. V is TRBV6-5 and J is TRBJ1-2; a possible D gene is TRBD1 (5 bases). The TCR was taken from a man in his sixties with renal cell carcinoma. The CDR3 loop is CASSLSRAYGYTF. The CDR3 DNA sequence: TGTGCCAGCAGTTTGAGCAGGGCCTATGGCTACACCTTC.